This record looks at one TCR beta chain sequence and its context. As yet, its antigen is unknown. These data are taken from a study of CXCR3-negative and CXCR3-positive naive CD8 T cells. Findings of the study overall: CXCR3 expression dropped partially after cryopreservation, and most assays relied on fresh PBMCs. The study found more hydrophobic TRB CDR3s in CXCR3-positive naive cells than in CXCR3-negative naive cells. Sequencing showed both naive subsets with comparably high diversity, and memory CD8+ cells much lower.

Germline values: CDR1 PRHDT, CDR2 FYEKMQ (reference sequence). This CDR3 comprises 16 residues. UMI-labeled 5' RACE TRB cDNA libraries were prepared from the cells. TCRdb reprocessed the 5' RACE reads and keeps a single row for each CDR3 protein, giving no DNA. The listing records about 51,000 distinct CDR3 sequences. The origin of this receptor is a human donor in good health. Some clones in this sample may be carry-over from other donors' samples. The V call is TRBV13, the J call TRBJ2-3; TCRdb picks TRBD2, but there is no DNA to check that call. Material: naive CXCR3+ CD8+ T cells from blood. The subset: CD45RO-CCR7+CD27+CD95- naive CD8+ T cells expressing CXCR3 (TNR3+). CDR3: CASSLGLAGNRDTQYF. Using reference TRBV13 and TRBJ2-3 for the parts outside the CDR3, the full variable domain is AAGVIQSPRHLIKEKRETATLKCYPIPRHDTVYWYQQGPGQDPQFLISFYEKMQSDKGSIPDRFSAQQFSDYHSELNMSSLELGDSALYFCASSLGLAGNRDTQYFGPGTRLTVL.